This entry lists 21 T cell receptor beta chains sequenced from one sample in a study of blood T cell repertoires in COVID-19. This table comes from immunoSEQ multiplex PCR, and its TCRdb copy is limited to in-frame clones, with some not included. The sample has 200,000 to 250,000 clones; about four fifths are singletons. Sample: peripheral blood. These receptors were obtained from an elderly woman with acute or convalescent COVID-19.

This chain connects TRBV5-1 to TRBJ1-5; D gene unclear. Between the trimmed V and J ends, which lost 0 bases and 3 bases, there was a span of 7 bases. Germline CDR1 SGHRS, CDR2 YFSETQ. This CDR3 is built from 14 residues. The CDR3 sequence is CASSLDSSNQPQHF. In DNA form, the CDR3 reads TGCGCCAGCAGCTTGGACAGCTCCAATCAGCCCCAGCATTTT. Variable domain in full (rest from reference TRBV5-1 and TRBJ1-5): KAGVTQTPRYLIKTRGQQVTLSCSPISGHRSVSWYQQTPGQGLQFLFEYFSETQRNKGNFPGRFSGRQFSNSRSEMNVSTLELGDSALYLCASSLDSSNQPQHFGDGTRLSIL.

The chain couples TRBV9 to TRBJ1-1; the match to TRBD1 covers 7 bases. J lost 4 bases, V lost 3 bases, and 12 bases had no gene match. The CDR3 extends over 16 amino acids. Per germline, CDR1 SGDLS and CDR2 YYNGEE. The CDR3 is CASSGGTAPGVTEAFF. DNA for the CDR3: TGTGCCAGCAGCGGAGGGACAGCGCCTGGGGTCACTGAAGCTTTCTTT. The whole variable domain, filled in from reference TRBV9 and TRBJ1-1, reads DSGVTQTPKHLITATGQRVTLRCSPRSGDLSVYWYQQSLDQGLQFLIQYYNGEERAKGNILERFSAQQFPDLHSELNLSSLELGDSALYFCASSGGTAPGVTEAFFGQGTRLTVV.

The genes are TRBV12-1 and TRBJ1-1. TRBV12-1 is given as a pseudogene. This CDR3 has 15 residues. The CDR3 region is CASSFDPGGEGEAFF. CDR3 DNA sequence: TGTGCCAGCAGCTTTGACCCGGGTGGGGAGGGTGAAGCTTTCTTT.

The chain has TRBV7-3 and TRBJ2-3; no firm D call. V dropped 5 bases and J dropped 1 base, with 7 bases sitting between them. The CDR3 totals 13 residues. From germline, CDR1 is SGHTA and CDR2 FQGTGA. CDR3 sequence reads: CASSPSGTDTQYF. The CDR3 DNA follows: TGTGCCAGCAGCCCGTCGGGCACAGATACGCAGTATTTT.

The genes are TRBV2 and TRBJ2-7; 7 bases are shared with TRBD1. Germline V CDR1 and CDR2: SNHLY, FYNNEI. This CDR3 region has 14 residues. The V gene end was trimmed by 6 bases and the J gene end by 1 base; junction bases not matched to a gene: 6. The CDR3 coding sequence is TGTGCCAGCAGAACCGACAGGGATTCCTACGAGCAGTACTTC. It specifies CASRTDRDSYEQYF.

This chain's CDR3 is CASSLGAANTGELFF. DNA of the CDR3: TGCGCCAGCAGCTTGGGGGCAGCGAACACCGGGGAGCTGTTTTTT. The V gene is TRBV5-1, the J gene TRBJ2-2; no clear D gene. CDR3 length: 15 amino acids. Germline CDR1 is SGHRS and CDR2 is YFSETQ. Trimming shortened V by 0 bases and J by 0 bases, and 6 bases separated the two germline ends.

This chain joins TRBV5-1 and TRBJ1-4; 7 bases map to TRBD1. The CDR3 has 14 residues. J lost 6 bases, V lost 4 bases, and 6 bases had no gene match. Germline CDR1 is SGHRS and CDR2 is YFSETQ. The CDR3 loop reads CASSQDRPHEKLFF. The CDR3 region has the DNA TGCGCCAGCAGCCAGGACAGGCCCCATGAAAAACTGTTTTTT.

The chain joins TRBV2 to TRBJ1-1, with a weak D call TRBD1 (6 bases). The V end lost 8 bases, the J end lost 6 bases, and 16 bases lay between the germline ends. Germline V gene lookup returns CDR1 SNHLY and CDR2 FYNNEI. This CDR3 contains 13 residues. CDR3 region: CASVPGDMAEAFF. The CDR3, as DNA: TGTGCCAGCGTTCCAGGGGATATGGCTGAAGCTTTCTTT.

The rearrangement joins TRBV28 to TRBJ1-1; TRBD1 agrees at 7 bases. The germline V gene has CDR1 MDHEN and CDR2 SYDVKM. The CDR3 spans 12 residues. Losses at the gene ends were 10 bases for V and 1 base for J; bases not matched to a gene: 3. CDR3 loop: CATQGGNTEAFF. The CDR3 nucleotides are TGTGCCACCCAGGGGGGGAACACTGAAGCTTTCTTT. Looking up the rest from reference TRBV28 and TRBJ1-1 gives the full variable domain: DVKVTQSSRYLVKRTGEKVFLECVQDMDHENMFWYRQDPGLGLRLIYFSYDVKMKEKGDIPEGYSVSREKKERFSLILESASTNQTSMYLCATQGGNTEAFFGQGTRLTVV.

The chain recombines TRBV19 with TRBJ2-3; 8 bases are shared with TRBD2. The V segment lost 6 bases and the J segment 1 base; nucleotides outside the gene matches: 6. The V gene's germline CDR1 is LNHDA and CDR2 SQIVND (reference sequence). There are 15 residues in the CDR3. The CDR3 nucleotides read TGTGCCAGTAGCGGGGGGGCCTCGGGCACAGATACGCAGTATTTT. The encoded protein is CASSGGASGTDTQYF.

This chain links TRBV5-4 with TRBJ1-5; D unclear. Per germline, CDR1 SGHNT and CDR2 YYREEE (reference sequence). V lost 2 bases and J lost 5, with 5 bases in between. The CDR3 spans 12 residues. CDR3 bases: TGTGCCAGCAGCTTACCAGATCAGCCCCAGCATTTT. Translating gives CASSLPDQPQHF.

A single count supports this clone. The gene calls are TRBV19 and TRBJ1-4; 8 bases are a match to TRBD1. J lost 8 bases, V lost 4 bases, and 9 bases had no gene match. Germline lookup yields CDR1 LNHDA and CDR2 SQIVND (reference sequence). This CDR3 spans 15 amino acids. The CDR3: CASSTTGTGREKLFF. CDR3 sequence (DNA): TGTGCCAGTAGTACTACCGGGACAGGCCGCGAAAAACTGTTTTTT.

This chain uses TRBV7-9 with TRBJ1-2; the D gene is possibly TRBD1 (5 bases). The CDR3 covers 15 residues. The V end lost 2 bases, the J end lost 8 bases, and 18 bases lay between the germline ends. CDR1 is SEHNR, CDR2 FQNEAQ, per germline (reference sequence). As DNA, the CDR3 is TGTGCCAGCAGCTTAACCCTTACCCAGGGCCGGGGCTACACCTTC. Its translation: CASSLTLTQGRGYTF.

The rearrangement uses TRBV10-3 and TRBJ1-1; possibly TRBD1 for D (6 bases). The V and J ends lost 6 bases and 9 bases respectively, with 17 bases between them. The CDR3 totals 13 residues. Germline CDR1 and CDR2: ENHRY and SYGVKD. Here the CDR3 reads CAIRVAGTRKAFF. The CDR3 nucleotides read TGTGCCATCAGAGTCGCCGGGACAAGGAAAGCTTTCTTT.

This chain joins TRBV18 and TRBJ1-6, with 8 bases that match TRBD1. Germline V gene sequence: CDR1 KGHSH, CDR2 LQKENI. V gave up 2 bases and J gave up 0 bases; unmatched junction bases: 9. The CDR3 has 19 amino acids. The CDR3 nucleotides are TGTGCCAGCTCACCAAACACAGGGGGTAGTGGCTCCTATAATTCACCCCTCCACTTT. Translation gives CASSPNTGGSGSYNSPLHF.

J is TRBJ2-2 and V is TRBV5-1; 7 bases are a match to TRBD1. The CDR3 has 16 residues. Trimming cost V 0 bases and J 4 bases; bases outside gene matches: 6. CDR1 is SGHRS and CDR2 is YFSETQ in the germline V gene. CDR3 protein: CASSLDKRGRTGELFF. The CDR3 DNA sequence: TGCGCCAGCAGCTTGGATAAAAGGGGGCGCACCGGGGAGCTGTTTTTT.

This chain joins TRBV3-1 (or the pseudogene TRBV3-2) and TRBJ1-1; the match to TRBD1 covers 8 bases. Germline CDR1 reads LGHDT; CDR2 reads YNNKEL (reference sequence). The CDR3 runs to 14 residues. The V and J ends lost 4 bases and 7 bases, in that order; junction bases with no gene match: 8. CDR3 bases: TGTGCCAGCAGCCTCGAGACAGGGGAGAATGAAGCTTTCTTT. Its protein is CASSLETGENEAFF.

The rearrangement joins TRBV5-4 to TRBJ2-3; no reliable D call. CDR1 and CDR2 (germline): SGHNT, YYREEE (reference sequence). V dropped 4 bases and J dropped 2 bases, with 14 bases sitting between them. The CDR3 sequence is 15 residues long. The DNA for the CDR3 is TGTGCCAGCAGCCTGGGATGGAGTAACACAGATACGCAGTATTTT. Its protein product is CASSLGWSNTDTQYF.

The chain recombines TRBV6-2 or TRBV6-3 with TRBJ1-2; 9 bases line up with TRBD1. CDR1 is MNHEY, CDR2 SVGEGT, per germline. The CDR3 consists of 16 residues. The trim removed 3 bases at V and 3 bases at J, leaving 8 bases unmatched. CDR3 DNA sequence: TGTGCCAGCAGTTATCCAGGGGACAGGGCTGACTATGGCTACACCTTC. The encoded protein is CASSYPGDRADYGYTF.

This clone was seen a few times. The chain links TRBV18 to TRBJ2-7; D gene unclear. The germline V gene encodes CDR1 KGHSH and CDR2 LQKENI. Trimming removed 1 base at V and 2 bases at J, with 9 bases between. This CDR3 spans 14 amino acids. Here the CDR3 DNA reads TGTGCCAGCTCACCACTGGCTGCAGCCTACGAGCAGTACTTC. Its translation is CASSPLAAAYEQYF. Full variable domain (remainder filled in from reference TRBV18 and TRBJ2-7): NAGVMQNPRHLVRRRGQEARLRCSPMKGHSHVYWYRQLPEEGLKFMVYLQKENIIDESGMPKERFSAEFPKEGPSILRIQQVVRGDSAAYFCASSPLAAAYEQYFGPGTRLTVT.

The chain employs TRBV6-2 or TRBV6-3 and TRBJ2-4; no firm D call. The CDR3 loop spans 14 amino acids. Germline V lookup: CDR1 MNHEY, CDR2 SVGEGT. The germline V and J ends were trimmed by 5 bases and 0 bases, with 8 bases remaining between them. CDR3 residues: CASSTSLAKNIQYF. CDR3 in DNA: TGTGCCAGCAGTACCTCACTAGCCAAAAACATTCAGTACTTC.